The 12 T cell receptor beta chains below come from one sample, sequenced in a study of T-cell memory formation after mild COVID-19. One entry per CDR3 protein results from TCRdb running MiXCR on the 5' RACE reads. The sample lists hundreds of thousands of distinct CDR3 sequences; around 14% were seen once. Material for sequencing was PBMCs or a T cell subset sorted from them (not recorded which). The receptors here all came from a man aged 18 to 35 who had mild COVID-19 (a few samples of this study predate the infection). Cell type and time point are not known.

The chain couples TRBV13 to TRBJ1-1, with D unclear. Trimming removed 2 bases at V and 1 base at J, with 11 bases between. CDR1 and CDR2 (germline): PRHDT, FYEKMQ (reference sequence). The length of the CDR3 is 15 residues. CDR3 sequence reads: CASSLWQRKNTEAFF. In DNA, the CDR3 is TGTGCCAGCAGCTTATGGCAGCGTAAGAACACTGAAGCTTTCTTT.

The J gene is TRBJ2-1, the V gene TRBV11-1, with D possibly being TRBD2 (6 bases). Germline CDR1 and CDR2: SGHAT and FQDESV (reference sequence). V was shortened by 5 bases and J by 0 bases, with 11 bases between the two germline ends. The CDR3 is 15 amino acids. The CDR3 spells CASSRGVSSYNEQFF. For the CDR3, the DNA is TGTGCCAGCAGCCGCGGGGTGAGCTCCTACAATGAGCAGTTCTTC.

This clonotype was picked up a small number of times. The V and J genes are TRBV20-1 and TRBJ1-5; 9 nucleotides align to TRBD1. The CDR3 is 13 residues long. Germline V lookup: CDR1 DFQATT, CDR2 SNEGSKA (reference sequence). J gave up 5 bases and V 5 bases, and 4 bases lay outside the gene matches. CDR3 DNA: TGCAGTGCTCGCCGGGACAGGGATCAGCCCCAGCATTTT. Encoded protein: CSARRDRDQPQHF.

This clonotype was seen more than once but under ten times. V gene TRBV16 combines with J gene TRBJ2-7; possible D gene TRBD2, 5 bases. This CDR3 is 11 amino acids long. V was shortened by 3 bases and J by 5 bases, with 5 bases between the two germline ends. Germline V gene sequence: CDR1 KGHSY, CDR2 FQNENV. The CDR3 coding sequence is TGTGCCAGCAGCCACGGGAACGAGCAGTACGTC. Its translation is CASSHGNEQYV.

Concerning this clonotype: This may come from a read error, since a much larger clone is one base off. This sequence joins TRBV20-1 and TRBJ1-1; maybe TRBD1 (6 bases). The CDR3 is 14 residues long. Trimming shortened V by 0 bases and J by 4 bases, and 12 bases separated the two germline ends. Germline V gene lookup returns CDR1 DFQATT and CDR2 SNEGSKA (reference sequence). CDR3 DNA sequence: TGCAGTGCTAGAGATCAGGACAGAATCACTGAAGCTTTCTTT. Residues: CSARDQDRITEAFF.

Comment on this clonotype: A read error may produce the germline difference seen at one junction end. CDR3 DNA: TGTGCCAGCAGCATACAAGGACAGGGGGCTGACTATGGCTACGCCTTC. Its protein product is CASSIQGQGADYGYAF. The V call is TRBV7-9, the J call TRBJ1-2; 11 positions agree with TRBD1. Germline V gene lookup returns CDR1 SEHNR and CDR2 FQNEAQ (reference sequence). CDR3 length: 16 amino acids.

This chain links TRBV9 with TRBJ2-3; D remains ambiguous. The CDR3 totals 13 residues. Germline V CDR1 and CDR2: SGDLS, YYNGEE. The V end was cut by 4 bases, the J end by 2 bases, with 8 bases between. The CDR3 is CASSLTPTDTQYF. In DNA form, the CDR3 reads TGTGCCAGCAGCCTTACGCCCACAGATACGCAGTATTTT.

In this sample, this clonotype turned up a few times. The genes are TRBV20-1 and TRBJ1-5; maybe TRBD1 (5 bases). This CDR3 comprises 16 residues. Germline CDR1 reads DFQATT; CDR2 reads SNEGSKA (reference sequence). Trimming took 4 bases from V and 0 from J, leaving 16 bases between them. CDR3 sequence: CSAKLSSGISNQPQHF. CDR3 bases: TGCAGTGCTAAATTATCCTCAGGGATTAGCAATCAGCCCCAGCATTTT.

Only a few counts were recorded for this clonotype. The rearrangement uses TRBV20-1 and TRBJ2-2, with D perhaps TRBD1 (7 bases). Germline lookup yields CDR1 DFQATT and CDR2 SNEGSKA (reference sequence). The CDR3 loop spans 13 amino acids. V lost 2 bases and J lost 7, with 11 bases in between. This CDR3 reads CSARSQGGGELFF. CDR3 coding DNA: TGCAGTGCTAGAAGCCAGGGGGGCGGGGAGCTGTTTTTT.

V and J are TRBV12-3 or TRBV12-4 and TRBJ2-2, with 11 bases matching TRBD2. Trimming took 6 bases from V and 7 from J; bases not matched to a gene: 7. The CDR3 loop spans 15 amino acids. The CDR3 spells CASRPTSGANGELFF. CDR3 nucleotides: TGTGCCAGCAGACCGACTAGCGGGGCGAACGGGGAGCTGTTTTTT.

This clonotype showed up many times. This sequence joins TRBV7-9 and TRBJ1-1; D is perhaps TRBD1 (5 bases). CDR3 size: 15 residues. Trimming pared 1 base from V and 1 base from J, leaving 10 bases between. The germline CDR1 and CDR2 sequences are SEHNR and FQNEAQ (reference sequence). CDR3 in amino acids: CASSLGRVGNTEAFF. CDR3 nucleotide sequence: TGTGCCAGCAGCTTAGGCAGGGTGGGGAACACTGAAGCTTTCTTT.

This clonotype was counted only a few times. CDR3 region: CATSRGGRLEHTQETQYF. Here the CDR3 DNA reads TGTGCCACCAGCAGAGGCGGCCGACTAGAGCACACACAAGAGACCCAGTACTTC. The chain links TRBV15 to TRBJ2-5, with D perhaps TRBD2 (6 bases). V lost 1 base to trimming and J lost 2 bases, with 20 bases between them. Germline assignment: CDR1 LNHNV and CDR2 YYDKDF (reference sequence). The CDR3 is 18 amino acids.